Below are 2 T cell receptor beta chains sequenced from a single sample in a study of early T cells in non-severe SARS-CoV-2 infection. Each CDR3 protein gets one entry after TCRdb re-called the 5' RACE reads with MiXCR. This table holds tens of thousands of distinct CDR3 sequences, 10% to 15% found once. Sequences were obtained from whole blood. The receptors shown here come from an adult who was a healthcare worker with PCR-confirmed SARS-CoV-2 infection or an uninfected control (not recorded which).

Ten or more counts support this clonotype. The chain links TRBV5-4 to TRBJ2-1; either TRBD1 or TRBD2 may supply D (5 bases each). CDR1 and CDR2 from the germline V gene are SGHNT and YYREEE (reference sequence). Trimming shortened V by 0 bases and J by 6 bases, and 19 bases separated the two germline ends. The CDR3 sequence is 17 residues long. The CDR3 region is CASSLAPGAAVGNEQFF. For the CDR3, the DNA is TGTGCCAGCAGCTTGGCCCCCGGGGCAGCTGTCGGCAATGAGCAGTTCTTC.

This clonotype was seen only a few times. CDR3 sequence reads: CASSELPILGYGYTF. The DNA for the CDR3 is TGTGCCAGCAGTGAACTCCCGATTCTAGGCTATGGCTACACCTTC. J is TRBJ1-2 and V is TRBV2; D not certain. V lost 2 bases to trimming and J lost 4 bases, with 14 bases between them. Germline values: CDR1 SNHLY, CDR2 FYNNEI. The CDR3 totals 15 residues.